This section outlines one T cell receptor beta chain sequence together with its context. This sample stems from a study of blood T cell repertoires in COVID-19. The assay was immunoSEQ multiplex PCR, and TCRdb's table has in-frame clones only and misses some. The data show some 400,000 clones, nearly 90% seen once. The receptor was derived from a woman in her twenties or thirties who had recovered from COVID-19. Sequenced sample: PBMCs or T cells enriched from blood (not recorded which).

In DNA, the CDR3 is TGTGCCGGCCAATTGGACGGGGTTGCAGAAGCTTTCTTT. It specifies CAGQLDGVAEAFF. The chain links TRBV2 to TRBJ1-1; D gene unclear. The CDR3 is made up of 13 amino acids. The V end was cut by 11 bases, the J end by 8 bases, with 21 bases between. The germline CDR1 and CDR2 sequences are SNHLY and FYNNEI.